This entry concerns a single T cell receptor (beta chain). What it binds is unknown. This record belongs to a study of T cell repertoires in cytomegalovirus infection. Study context: Indicated by public TCR beta signatures were CMV infection and matching HLA type. The study, taken as a whole, reports: Dominating the ex vivo response were TCR beta clonotypes that were CMV-specific and HLA-C-restricted.

TCRdb redid the calling of the reads with MiXCR, one entry per CDR3 protein. In the table there are more than 250,000 distinct CDR3 sequences, more than 20% of which are singletons. V was trimmed by 5 bases and J by 9 bases, leaving 11 bases between them. Germline V gives CDR1 LNHDA, CDR2 SQIVND (reference sequence). This CDR3 has 12 amino acids. The sample consisted of cultured PBMCs, taken from culture after CMV antigen stimulation. The sequence was obtained from a human donor in good health (CMV status not recorded). Some clones in this sample may be carry-over from other donors' samples. The chain has TRBV19 and TRBJ2-1; D is undetermined. The CDR3 sequence is CASSGLTLEQFF. CDR3 nucleotide sequence: TGTGCCAGTAGTGGCTTAACCCTTGAGCAGTTCTTC.